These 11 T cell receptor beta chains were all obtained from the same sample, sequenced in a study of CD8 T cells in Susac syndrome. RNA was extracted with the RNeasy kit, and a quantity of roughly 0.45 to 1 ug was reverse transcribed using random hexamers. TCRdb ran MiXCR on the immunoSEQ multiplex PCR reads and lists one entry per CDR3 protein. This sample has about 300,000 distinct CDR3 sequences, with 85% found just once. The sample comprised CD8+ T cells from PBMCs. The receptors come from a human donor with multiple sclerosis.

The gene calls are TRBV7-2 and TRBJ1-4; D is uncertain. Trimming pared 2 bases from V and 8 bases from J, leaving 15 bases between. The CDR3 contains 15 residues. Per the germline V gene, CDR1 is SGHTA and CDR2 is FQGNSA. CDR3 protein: CASSLLGGSREKLFF. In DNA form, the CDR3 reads TGTGCCAGCAGCTTATTGGGCGGGAGTAGGGAAAAACTGTTTTTT.

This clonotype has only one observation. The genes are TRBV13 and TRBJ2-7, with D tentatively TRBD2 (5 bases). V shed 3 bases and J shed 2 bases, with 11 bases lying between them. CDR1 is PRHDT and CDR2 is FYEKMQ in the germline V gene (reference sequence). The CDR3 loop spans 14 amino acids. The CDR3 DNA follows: TGTGCCAGCAGCTTCGGGGATGGGACCTACGAGCAGTACTTC. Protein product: CASSFGDGTYEQYF.

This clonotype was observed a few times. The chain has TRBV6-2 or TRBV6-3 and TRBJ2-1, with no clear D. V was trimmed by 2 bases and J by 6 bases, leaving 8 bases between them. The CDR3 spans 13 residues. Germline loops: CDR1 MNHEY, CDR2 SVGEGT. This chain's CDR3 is CASSYDVGNEQFF. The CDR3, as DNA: TGTGCCAGCAGTTACGACGTGGGCAATGAGCAGTTCTTC.

In nucleotides, the CDR3 is TGTGCCAGCAGTGAATTTCAGGGGCCCCCGTCCAACACCGGGGAGCTGTTTTTT. Protein: CASSEFQGPPSNTGELFF. The chain uses TRBV25-1 and TRBJ2-2; tentatively, D is TRBD1 (6 bases). Germline CDR1 is MGHDK and CDR2 is SYGVNS. Trimming pared 1 base from V and 2 bases from J, leaving 17 bases between. The length of the CDR3 is 18 residues.

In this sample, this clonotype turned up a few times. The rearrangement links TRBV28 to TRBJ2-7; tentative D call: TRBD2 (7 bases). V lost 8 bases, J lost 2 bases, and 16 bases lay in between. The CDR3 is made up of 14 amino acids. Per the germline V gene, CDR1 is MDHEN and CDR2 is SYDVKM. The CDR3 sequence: CASHLSGGPYEQYF. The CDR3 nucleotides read TGTGCCAGCCACCTTTCCGGGGGGCCCTACGAGCAGTACTTC.

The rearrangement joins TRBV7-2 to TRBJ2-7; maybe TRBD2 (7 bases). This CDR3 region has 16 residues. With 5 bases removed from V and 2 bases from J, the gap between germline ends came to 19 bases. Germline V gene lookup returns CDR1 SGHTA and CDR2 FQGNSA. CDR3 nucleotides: TGTGCCAGCAGCGCGGGGGCGGGAGTAACAACCTACGAGCAGTACTTC. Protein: CASSAGAGVTTYEQYF.

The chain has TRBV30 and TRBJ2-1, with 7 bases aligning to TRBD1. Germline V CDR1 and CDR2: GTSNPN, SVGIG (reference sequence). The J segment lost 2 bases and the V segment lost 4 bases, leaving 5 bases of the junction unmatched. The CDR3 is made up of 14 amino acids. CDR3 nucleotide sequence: TGTGCCTGGAACCTAGGGGGCGCCTACAATGAGCAGTTCTTC. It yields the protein CAWNLGGAYNEQFF.

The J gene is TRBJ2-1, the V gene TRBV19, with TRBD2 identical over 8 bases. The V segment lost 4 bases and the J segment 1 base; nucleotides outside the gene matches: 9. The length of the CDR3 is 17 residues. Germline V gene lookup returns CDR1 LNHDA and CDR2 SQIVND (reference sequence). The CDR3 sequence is CASSTPLSGGSYNEQFF. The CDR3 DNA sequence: TGTGCCAGTAGTACCCCTCTATCGGGGGGGTCCTACAATGAGCAGTTCTTC.

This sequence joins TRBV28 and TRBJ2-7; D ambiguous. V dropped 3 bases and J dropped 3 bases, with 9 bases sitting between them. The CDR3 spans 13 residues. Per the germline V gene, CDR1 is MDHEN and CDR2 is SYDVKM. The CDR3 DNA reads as TGTGCCAGCAGTTTGCTTAAGGGCTACGAGCAGTACTTC. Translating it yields CASSLLKGYEQYF.

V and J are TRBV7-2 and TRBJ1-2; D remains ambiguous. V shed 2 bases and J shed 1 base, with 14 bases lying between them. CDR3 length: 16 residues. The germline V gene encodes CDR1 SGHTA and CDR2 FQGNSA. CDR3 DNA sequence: TGTGCCAGCAGCTTATTACGGCCTATACTTAACTATGGCTACACCTTC. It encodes CASSLLRPILNYGYTF.

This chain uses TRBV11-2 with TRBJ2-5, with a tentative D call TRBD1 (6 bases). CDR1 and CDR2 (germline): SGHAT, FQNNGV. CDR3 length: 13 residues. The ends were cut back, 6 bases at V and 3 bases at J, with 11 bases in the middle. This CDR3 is CASSSYREETQYF. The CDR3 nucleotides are TGTGCCAGCAGTAGTTACAGGGAAGAGACCCAGTACTTC.